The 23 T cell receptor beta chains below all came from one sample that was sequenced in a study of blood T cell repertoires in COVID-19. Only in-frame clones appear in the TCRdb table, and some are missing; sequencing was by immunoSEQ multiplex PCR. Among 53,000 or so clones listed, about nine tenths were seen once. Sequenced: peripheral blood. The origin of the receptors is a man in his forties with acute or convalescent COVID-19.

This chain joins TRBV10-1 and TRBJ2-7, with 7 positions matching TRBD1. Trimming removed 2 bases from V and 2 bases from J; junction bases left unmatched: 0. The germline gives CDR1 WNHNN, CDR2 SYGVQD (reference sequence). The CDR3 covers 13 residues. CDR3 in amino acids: CASSEGTAYEQYF. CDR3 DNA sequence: TGCGCCAGCAGTGAGGGGACAGCCTACGAGCAGTACTTC.

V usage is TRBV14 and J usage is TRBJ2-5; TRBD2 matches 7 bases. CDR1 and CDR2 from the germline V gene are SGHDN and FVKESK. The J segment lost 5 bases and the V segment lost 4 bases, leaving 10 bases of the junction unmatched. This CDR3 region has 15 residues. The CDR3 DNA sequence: TGTGCCAGCAGCCTAAAGACTAGCTTGGGGGAGACCCAGTACTTC. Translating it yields CASSLKTSLGETQYF.

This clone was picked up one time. This CDR3 reads CASSRSGGRGETQYF. For the CDR3, the DNA is TGCGCCAGCAGCCGTAGCGGGGGGCGGGGAGAGACCCAGTACTTC. The chain links TRBV4-3 to TRBJ2-5; 10 bases agree with TRBD2. Unmatched junction bases numbered 6, after V lost 4 bases and J lost 4 bases. The germline gives CDR1 LGHNA, CDR2 YSLEER. This CDR3 has 15 residues.

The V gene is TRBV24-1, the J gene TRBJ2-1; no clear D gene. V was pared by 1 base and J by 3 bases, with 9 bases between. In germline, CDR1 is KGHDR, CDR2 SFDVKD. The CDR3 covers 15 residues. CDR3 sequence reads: CATSDLTADYNEQFF. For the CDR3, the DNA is TGTGCCACCAGTGATTTAACAGCTGACTACAATGAGCAGTTCTTC.

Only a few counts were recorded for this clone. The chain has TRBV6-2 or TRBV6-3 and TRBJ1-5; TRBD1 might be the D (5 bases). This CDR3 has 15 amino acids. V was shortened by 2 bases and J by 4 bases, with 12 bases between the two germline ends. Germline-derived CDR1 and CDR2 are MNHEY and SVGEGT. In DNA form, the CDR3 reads TGTGCCAGCAGTTACGCGCAGGGTGGAAATCAGCCCCAGCATTTT. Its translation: CASSYAQGGNQPQHF.

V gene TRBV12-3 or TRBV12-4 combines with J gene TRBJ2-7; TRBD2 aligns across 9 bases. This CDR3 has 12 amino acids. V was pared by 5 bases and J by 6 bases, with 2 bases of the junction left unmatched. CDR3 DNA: TGTGCCAGCAGTCCGGGACTAGCCGAGCAGTACTTC. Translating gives CASSPGLAEQYF.

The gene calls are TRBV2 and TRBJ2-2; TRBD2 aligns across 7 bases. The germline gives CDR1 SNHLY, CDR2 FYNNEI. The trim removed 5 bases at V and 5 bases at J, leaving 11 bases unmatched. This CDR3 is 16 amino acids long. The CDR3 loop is CASSPLGGRVTGELFF. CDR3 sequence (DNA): TGTGCCAGCAGTCCTCTGGGCGGGAGAGTGACCGGGGAGCTGTTTTTT.

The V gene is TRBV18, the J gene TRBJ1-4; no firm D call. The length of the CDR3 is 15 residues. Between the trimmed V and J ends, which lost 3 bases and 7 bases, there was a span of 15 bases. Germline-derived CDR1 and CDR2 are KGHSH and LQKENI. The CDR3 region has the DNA TGTGCCAGCTCACCCCCCGGCCGGGGAAGTGAAAAACTGTTTTTT. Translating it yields CASSPPGRGSEKLFF.

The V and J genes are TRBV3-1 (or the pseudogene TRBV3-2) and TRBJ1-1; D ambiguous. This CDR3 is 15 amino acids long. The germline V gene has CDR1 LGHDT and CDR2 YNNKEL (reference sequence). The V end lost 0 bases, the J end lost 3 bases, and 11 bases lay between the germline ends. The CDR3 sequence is CASSQDLGRDTEAFF. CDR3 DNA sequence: TGTGCCAGCAGCCAAGATCTGGGGAGGGACACTGAAGCTTTCTTT.

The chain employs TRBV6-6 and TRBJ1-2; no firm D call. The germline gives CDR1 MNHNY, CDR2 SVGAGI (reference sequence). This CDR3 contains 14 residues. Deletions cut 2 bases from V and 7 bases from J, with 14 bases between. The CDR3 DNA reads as TGTGCCAGCAGTTACAACCCCGGGTTAGGTGGCTACACCTTC. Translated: CASSYNPGLGGYTF.

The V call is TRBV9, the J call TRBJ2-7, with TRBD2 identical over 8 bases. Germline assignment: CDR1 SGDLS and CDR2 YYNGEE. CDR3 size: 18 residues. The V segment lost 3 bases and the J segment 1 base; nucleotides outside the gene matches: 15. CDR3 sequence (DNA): TGTGCCAGCAGCGCGACGGAACCCGGGAGGGGCCGGTCCTACGAGCAGTACTTC. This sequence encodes CASSATEPGRGRSYEQYF.

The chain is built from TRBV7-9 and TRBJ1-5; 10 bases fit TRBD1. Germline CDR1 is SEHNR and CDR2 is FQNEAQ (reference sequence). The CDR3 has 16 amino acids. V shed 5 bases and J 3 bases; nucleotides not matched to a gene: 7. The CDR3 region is CASSTGTGVINQPQHF. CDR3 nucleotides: TGTGCCAGCAGCACCGGGACAGGGGTCATCAATCAGCCCCAGCATTTT.

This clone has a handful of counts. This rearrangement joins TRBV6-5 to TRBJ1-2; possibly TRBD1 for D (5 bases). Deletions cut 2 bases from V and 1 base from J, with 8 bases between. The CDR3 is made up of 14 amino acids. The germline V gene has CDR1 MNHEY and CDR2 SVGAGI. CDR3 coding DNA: TGTGCCAGCAGTTACGGGCAGGGTAACTATGGCTACACCTTC. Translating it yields CASSYGQGNYGYTF.

CDR3 in amino acids: CASSEGTGLGGYTF. The DNA of the CDR3 is TGTGCCAGCAGTGAGGGGACAGGTCTCGGGGGCTACACCTTC. The chain links TRBV28 to TRBJ1-2, with 8 bases identical to TRBD1. CDR1 is MDHEN and CDR2 is SYDVKM in the germline V gene. V lost 5 bases to trimming and J lost 8 bases; unmatched junction nucleotides: 10. The CDR3 sequence is 14 residues long.

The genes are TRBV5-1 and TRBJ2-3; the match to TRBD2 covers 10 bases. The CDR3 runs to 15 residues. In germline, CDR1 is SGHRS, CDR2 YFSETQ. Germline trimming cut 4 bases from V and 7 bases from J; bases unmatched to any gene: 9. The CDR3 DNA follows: TGCGCCAGCAGCCGGGATGCTAGCGGGAGTTATACGCAGTATTTT. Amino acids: CASSRDASGSYTQYF.

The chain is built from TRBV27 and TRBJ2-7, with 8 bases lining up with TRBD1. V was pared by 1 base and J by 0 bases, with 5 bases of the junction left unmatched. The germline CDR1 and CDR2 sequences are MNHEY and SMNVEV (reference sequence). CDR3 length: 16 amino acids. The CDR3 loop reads CASSLYYRGYSYEQYF. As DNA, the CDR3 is TGTGCCAGCAGTTTATACTACAGGGGGTACTCCTACGAGCAGTACTTC.

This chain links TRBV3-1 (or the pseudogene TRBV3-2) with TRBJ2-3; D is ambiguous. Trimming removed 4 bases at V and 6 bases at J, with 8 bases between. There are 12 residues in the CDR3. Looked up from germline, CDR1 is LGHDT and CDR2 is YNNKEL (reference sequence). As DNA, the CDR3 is TGTGCCAGCAGCCTAATGCGGGATACGCAGTATTTT. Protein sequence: CASSLMRDTQYF.

The chain's CDR3 is CASSFGQSGNTIYF. CDR3 sequence (DNA): TGCGCCAGCAGCTTCGGACAGTCGGGAAACACCATATATTTT. J is TRBJ1-3 and V is TRBV4-1; possibly TRBD1 for D (6 bases). Per the germline V gene, CDR1 is MGHRA and CDR2 is YSYEKL. The CDR3 contains 14 residues. Trimming removed 5 bases from V and 4 bases from J, with 12 bases in between.

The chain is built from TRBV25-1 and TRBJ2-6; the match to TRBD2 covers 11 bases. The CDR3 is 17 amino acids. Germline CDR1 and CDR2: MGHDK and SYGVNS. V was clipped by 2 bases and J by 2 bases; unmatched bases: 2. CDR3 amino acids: CASSERLAGTGANVLTF. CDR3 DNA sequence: TGTGCCAGCAGTGAACGACTAGCGGGGACTGGGGCCAACGTCCTGACTTTC.

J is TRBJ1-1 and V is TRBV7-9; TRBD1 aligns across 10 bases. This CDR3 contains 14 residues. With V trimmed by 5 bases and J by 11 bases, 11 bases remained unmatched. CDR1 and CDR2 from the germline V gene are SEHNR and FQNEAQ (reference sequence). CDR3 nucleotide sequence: TGTGCCAGCAGCAGCCGGGACAGGGGTTCGAACGCTTTCTTT. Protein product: CASSSRDRGSNAFF.

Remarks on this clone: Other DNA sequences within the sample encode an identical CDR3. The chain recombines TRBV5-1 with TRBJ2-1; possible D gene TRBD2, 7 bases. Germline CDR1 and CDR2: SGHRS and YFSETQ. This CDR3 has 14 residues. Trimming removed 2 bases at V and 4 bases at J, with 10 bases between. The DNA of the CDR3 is TGCGCCAGCAGCTTAGGGGGAGGGTACAATGAGCAGTTCTTC. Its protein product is CASSLGGGYNEQFF.

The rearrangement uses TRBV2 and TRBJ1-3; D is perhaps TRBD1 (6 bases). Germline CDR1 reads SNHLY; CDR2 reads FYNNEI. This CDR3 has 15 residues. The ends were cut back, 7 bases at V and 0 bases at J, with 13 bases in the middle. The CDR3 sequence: CASMGRGSSGNTIYF. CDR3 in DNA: TGTGCCAGCATGGGTAGGGGGAGCTCTGGAAACACCATATATTTT. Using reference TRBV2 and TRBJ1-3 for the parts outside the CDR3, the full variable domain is EPEVTQTPSHQVTQMGQEVILRCVPISNHLYFYWYRQILGQKVEFLVSFYNNEISEKSEIFDDQFSVERPDGSNFTLKIRSTKLEDSAMYFCASMGRGSSGNTIYFGEGSWLTVV.

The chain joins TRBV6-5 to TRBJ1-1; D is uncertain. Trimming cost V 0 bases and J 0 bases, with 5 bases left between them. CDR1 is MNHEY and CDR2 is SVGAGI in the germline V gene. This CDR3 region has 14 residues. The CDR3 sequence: CASSYSQMNTEAFF. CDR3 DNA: TGTGCCAGCAGTTACTCGCAGATGAACACTGAAGCTTTCTTT.